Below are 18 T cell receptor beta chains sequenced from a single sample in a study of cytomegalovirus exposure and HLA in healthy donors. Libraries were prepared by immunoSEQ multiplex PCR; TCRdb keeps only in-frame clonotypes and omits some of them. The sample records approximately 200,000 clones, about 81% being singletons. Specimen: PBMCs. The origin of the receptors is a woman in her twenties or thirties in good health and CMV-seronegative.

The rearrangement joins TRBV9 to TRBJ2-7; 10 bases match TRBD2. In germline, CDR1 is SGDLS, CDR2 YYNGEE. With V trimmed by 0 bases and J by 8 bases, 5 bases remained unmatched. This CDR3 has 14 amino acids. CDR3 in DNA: TGTGCCAGCAGCGTAGCCGGGACTAGCGAAAAGCAGTACTTC. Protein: CASSVAGTSEKQYF.

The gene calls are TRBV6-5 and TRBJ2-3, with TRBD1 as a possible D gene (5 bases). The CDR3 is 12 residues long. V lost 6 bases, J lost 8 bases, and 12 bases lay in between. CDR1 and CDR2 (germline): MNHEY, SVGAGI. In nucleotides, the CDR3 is TGTGCCAGCAGGCTTCAAAGGGGTACGCAGTATTTT. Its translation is CASRLQRGTQYF.

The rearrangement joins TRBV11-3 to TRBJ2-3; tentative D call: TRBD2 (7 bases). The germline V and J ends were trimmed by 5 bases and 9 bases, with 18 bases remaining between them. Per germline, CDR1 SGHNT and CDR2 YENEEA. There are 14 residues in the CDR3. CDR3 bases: TGTGCCAGCAGCCTAGGCGGGGGCAACAGCACGCAGTATTTT. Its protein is CASSLGGGNSTQYF. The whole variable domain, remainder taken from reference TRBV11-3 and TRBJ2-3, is EAGVVQSPRYKIIEKKQPVAFWCNPISGHNTLYWYLQNLGQGPELLIRYENEEAVDDSQLPKDRFSAERLKGVDSTLKIQPAELGDSAVYLCASSLGGGNSTQYFGPGTRLTVL.

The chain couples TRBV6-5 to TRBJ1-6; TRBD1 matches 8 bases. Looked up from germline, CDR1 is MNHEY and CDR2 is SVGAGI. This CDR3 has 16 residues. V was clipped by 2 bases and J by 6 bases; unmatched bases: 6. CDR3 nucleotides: TGTGCCAGCAGTTACGCAGGACAGGGATCTAATTCACCCCTCCACTTT. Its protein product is CASSYAGQGSNSPLHF.

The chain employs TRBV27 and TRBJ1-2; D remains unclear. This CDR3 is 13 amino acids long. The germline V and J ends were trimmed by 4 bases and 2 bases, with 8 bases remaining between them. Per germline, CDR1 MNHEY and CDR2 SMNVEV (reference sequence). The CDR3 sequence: CASSYDGNYGYTF. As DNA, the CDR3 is TGTGCCAGCAGTTATGACGGGAACTATGGCTACACCTTC.

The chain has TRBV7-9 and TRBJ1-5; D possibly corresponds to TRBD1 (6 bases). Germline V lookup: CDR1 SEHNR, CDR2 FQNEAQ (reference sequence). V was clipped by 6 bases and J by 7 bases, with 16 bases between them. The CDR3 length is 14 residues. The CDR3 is CASSFGTRQQPQHF. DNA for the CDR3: TGTGCCAGCAGTTTCGGGACAAGGCAACAGCCCCAGCATTTT. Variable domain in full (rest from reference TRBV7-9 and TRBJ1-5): DTGVSQNPRHKITKRGQNVTFRCDPISEHNRLYWYRQTLGQGPEFLTYFQNEAQLEKSRLLSDRFSAERPKGSFSTLEIQRTEQGDSAMYLCASSFGTRQQPQHFGDGTRLSIL.

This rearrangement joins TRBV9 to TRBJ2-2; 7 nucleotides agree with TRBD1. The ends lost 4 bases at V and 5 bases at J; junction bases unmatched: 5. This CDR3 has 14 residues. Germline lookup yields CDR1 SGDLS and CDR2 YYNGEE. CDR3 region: CASSPNRGTGELFF. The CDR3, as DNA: TGTGCCAGCAGCCCAAACAGGGGAACCGGGGAGCTGTTTTTT. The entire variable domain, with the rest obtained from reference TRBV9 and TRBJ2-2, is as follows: DSGVTQTPKHLITATGQRVTLRCSPRSGDLSVYWYQQSLDQGLQFLIQYYNGEERAKGNILERFSAQQFPDLHSELNLSSLELGDSALYFCASSPNRGTGELFFGEGSRLTVL.

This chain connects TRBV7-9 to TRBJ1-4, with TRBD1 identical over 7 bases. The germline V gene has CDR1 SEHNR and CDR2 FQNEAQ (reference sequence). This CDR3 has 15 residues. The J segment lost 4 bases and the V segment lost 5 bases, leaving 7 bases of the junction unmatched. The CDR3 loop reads CASSGGAGGNEKLFF. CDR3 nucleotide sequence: TGTGCCAGCAGCGGAGGGGCAGGGGGTAATGAAAAACTGTTTTTT.

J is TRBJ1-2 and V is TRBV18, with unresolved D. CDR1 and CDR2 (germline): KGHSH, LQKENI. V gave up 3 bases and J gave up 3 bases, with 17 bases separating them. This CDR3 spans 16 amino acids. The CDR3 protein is CASSPSLRALDYGYTF. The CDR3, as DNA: TGTGCCAGCTCACCTTCCCTGAGGGCCCTAGACTATGGCTACACCTTC. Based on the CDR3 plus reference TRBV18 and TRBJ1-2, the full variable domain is NAGVMQNPRHLVRRRGQEARLRCSPMKGHSHVYWYRQLPEEGLKFMVYLQKENIIDESGMPKERFSAEFPKEGPSILRIQQVVRGDSAAYFCASSPSLRALDYGYTFGSGTRLTVV.

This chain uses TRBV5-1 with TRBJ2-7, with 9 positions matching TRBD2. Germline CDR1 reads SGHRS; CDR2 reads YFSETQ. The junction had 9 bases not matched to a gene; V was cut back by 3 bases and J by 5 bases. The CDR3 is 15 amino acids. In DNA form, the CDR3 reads TGCGCCAGCAGCTCGAACCTAGCGGGATGGGACGAGCAGTACTTC. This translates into CASSSNLAGWDEQYF.

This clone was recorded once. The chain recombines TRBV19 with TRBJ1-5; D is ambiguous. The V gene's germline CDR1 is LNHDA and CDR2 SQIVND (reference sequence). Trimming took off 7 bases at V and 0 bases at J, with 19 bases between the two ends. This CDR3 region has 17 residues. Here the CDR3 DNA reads TGTGCCAGTAACAACCGGCGGGGAGAATATAGCAATCAGCCCCAGCATTTT. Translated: CASNNRRGEYSNQPQHF.

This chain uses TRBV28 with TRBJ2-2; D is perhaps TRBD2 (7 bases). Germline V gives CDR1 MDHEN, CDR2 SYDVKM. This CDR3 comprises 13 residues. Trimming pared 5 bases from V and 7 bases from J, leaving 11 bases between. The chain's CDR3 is CASSGGAYGELFF. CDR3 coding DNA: TGTGCCAGCAGTGGGGGGGCCTACGGGGAGCTGTTTTTT.

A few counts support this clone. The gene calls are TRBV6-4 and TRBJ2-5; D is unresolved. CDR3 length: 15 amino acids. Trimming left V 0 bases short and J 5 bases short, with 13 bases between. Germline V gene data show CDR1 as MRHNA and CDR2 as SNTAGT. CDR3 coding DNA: TGTGCCAGCAGTGACTCATCTATCGACAAGGAGACCCAGTACTTC. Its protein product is CASSDSSIDKETQYF.

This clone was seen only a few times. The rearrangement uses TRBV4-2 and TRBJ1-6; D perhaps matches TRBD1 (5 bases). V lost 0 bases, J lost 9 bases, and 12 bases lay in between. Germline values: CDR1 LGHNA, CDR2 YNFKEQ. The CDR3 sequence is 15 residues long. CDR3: CASSQEDKSSSPLHF. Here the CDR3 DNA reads TGTGCCAGCAGCCAAGAGGACAAATCGAGTTCACCCCTCCACTTT.

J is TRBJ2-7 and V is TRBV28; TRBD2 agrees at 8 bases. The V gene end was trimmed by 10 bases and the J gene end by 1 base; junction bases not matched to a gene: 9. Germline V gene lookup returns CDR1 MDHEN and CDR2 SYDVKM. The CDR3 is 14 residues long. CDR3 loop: CATMLAGTSYEQYF. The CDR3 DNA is TGTGCCACTATGTTAGCGGGGACTTCCTACGAGCAGTACTTC. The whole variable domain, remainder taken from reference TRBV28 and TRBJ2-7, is DVKVTQSSRYLVKRTGEKVFLECVQDMDHENMFWYRQDPGLGLRLIYFSYDVKMKEKGDIPEGYSVSREKKERFSLILESASTNQTSMYLCATMLAGTSYEQYFGPGTRLTVT.

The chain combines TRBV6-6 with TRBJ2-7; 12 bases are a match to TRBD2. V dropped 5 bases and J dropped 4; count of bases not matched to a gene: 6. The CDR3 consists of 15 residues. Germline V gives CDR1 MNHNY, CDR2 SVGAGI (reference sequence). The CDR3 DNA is TGTGCCAGCAGTCTATCTAGCGGGGGGGCTTACGAGCAGTACTTC. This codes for CASSLSSGGAYEQYF.

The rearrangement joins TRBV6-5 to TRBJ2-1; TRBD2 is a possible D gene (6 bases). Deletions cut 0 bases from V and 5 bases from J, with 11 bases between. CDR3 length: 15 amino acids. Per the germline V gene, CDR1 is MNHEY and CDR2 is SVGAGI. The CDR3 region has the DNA TGTGCCAGCAGTTACTCTTGGTCTAGCGACAATGAGCAGTTCTTC. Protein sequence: CASSYSWSSDNEQFF.

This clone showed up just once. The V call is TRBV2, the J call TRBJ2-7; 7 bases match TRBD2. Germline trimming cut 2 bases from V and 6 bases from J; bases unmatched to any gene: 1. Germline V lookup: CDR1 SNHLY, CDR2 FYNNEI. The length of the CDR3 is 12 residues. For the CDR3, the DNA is TGTGCCAGCAGTGAACTAGCGGTCGAGCAGTACTTC. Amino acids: CASSELAVEQYF.